A single sample is the source of the 28 T cell receptor beta chains below, sequenced in a study of shared clonotypes between healthy human individuals. Cells designated naive CD8 were CD45RO-negative and were positively selected for CCR7, with terminally differentiated effector memory CD45RA+ cells excluded. Using immunoSEQ multiplex PCR, the repertoire was profiled, and TCRdb retains in-frame clones only, with some absent. The table has roughly 2,000,000 clones, about 95% seen once. Sequencing was performed on naive CD8+ T cells sorted from blood. The source of these receptors is a man younger than 35 in good health.

For this clone: This CDR3 is also generated by other DNA sequences in the sample. This rearrangement joins TRBV9 to TRBJ2-5; D possibly corresponds to TRBD2 (5 bases). Deletions cut 0 bases from V and 0 bases from J, with 6 bases between. The CDR3 spans 14 residues. In germline, CDR1 is SGDLS, CDR2 YYNGEE. The CDR3 coding sequence is TGTGCCAGCAGCGTAGCGGGGAACCAAGAGACCCAGTACTTC. Residues: CASSVAGNQETQYF.

The DNA of the CDR3 is TGTGCCAGCAGTCCCCAGGGTTTGGGACAGGGCGCTTTCTTT. It translates to CASSPQGLGQGAFF. The J gene is TRBJ1-1, the V gene TRBV6-5; 9 positions agree with TRBD1. V gave up 5 bases and J gave up 11 bases; unmatched junction bases: 12. The CDR3 is 14 residues long. Germline V gene data show CDR1 as MNHEY and CDR2 as SVGAGI.

V is TRBV30 and J is TRBJ2-5; perhaps D is TRBD1 or TRBD2 (5 bases each). V was shortened by 0 bases and J by 4 bases, with 18 bases between the two germline ends. From germline, CDR1 is GTSNPN and CDR2 SVGIG (reference sequence). The length of the CDR3 is 16 residues. The CDR3 DNA reads TGTGCCTGGAGTGTAGGGGATAGCGAATATCCAGAGACCCAGTACTTC. Protein sequence: CAWSVGDSEYPETQYF.

This clone has just one count. The gene calls are TRBV6-5 and TRBJ1-1, with no clear D. V dropped 6 bases and J dropped 7 bases, with 9 bases sitting between them. This CDR3 spans 11 amino acids. Germline CDR1 MNHEY, CDR2 SVGAGI. The CDR3 bases are TGTGCCAGCAGGTTACGCGGTGAAGCTTTCTTT. Translated: CASRLRGEAFF.

V is TRBV11-2 and J is TRBJ1-4; the match to TRBD1 covers 10 bases. The CDR3 is made up of 16 amino acids. The ends lost 1 base at V and 6 bases at J; junction bases unmatched: 5. Germline CDR1 reads SGHAT; CDR2 reads FQNNGV. CDR3 protein: CASSLGTGGLYEKLFF. The DNA for the CDR3 is TGTGCCAGCAGCTTAGGGACAGGGGGGCTTTATGAAAAACTGTTTTTT.

J is TRBJ1-4 and V is TRBV6-1; 8 nucleotides align to TRBD1. CDR1 is MNHNS and CDR2 is SASEGT in the germline V gene. This CDR3 comprises 16 residues. J lost 5 bases, V lost 3 bases, and 8 bases had no gene match. The CDR3 DNA reads as TGTGCCAGCAGTGACTATATACAGGGGGAGAATGAAAAACTGTTTTTT. This sequence encodes CASSDYIQGENEKLFF.

In DNA, the CDR3 is TGCAGCGTTGGGTCTGCAGGCACTAACTATGGCTACACCTTC. It encodes CSVGSAGTNYGYTF. V and J are TRBV29-1 and TRBJ1-2; no definite D call. This CDR3 spans 14 amino acids. The germline gives CDR1 SQVTM, CDR2 ANQGSEA. V was trimmed by 4 bases and J by 0 bases, leaving 12 bases between them.

This chain uses TRBV28 with TRBJ1-5; D ambiguous. This CDR3 region has 15 residues. Trimming shortened V by 3 bases and J by 0 bases, and 9 bases separated the two germline ends. Germline CDR1 is MDHEN and CDR2 is SYDVKM. CDR3 coding DNA: TGTGCCAGCAGTTTGATAGGGAATAGCAATCAGCCCCAGCATTTT. It is translated as CASSLIGNSNQPQHF.

This sequence joins TRBV30 and TRBJ2-1; weak D call: TRBD1 (6 bases). Germline V gene lookup returns CDR1 GTSNPN and CDR2 SVGIG (reference sequence). V lost 2 bases, J lost 6 bases, and 8 bases lay in between. This CDR3 spans 12 amino acids. CDR3 nucleotide sequence: TGTGCCTGGAGTTCACAGGGCAATGAGCAGTTCTTC. Protein sequence: CAWSSQGNEQFF.

This rearrangement joins TRBV30 to TRBJ2-1; D remains unclear. Germline values: CDR1 GTSNPN, CDR2 SVGIG (reference sequence). The V and J ends lost 6 bases and 9 bases respectively, with 15 bases between them. This CDR3 has 12 amino acids. This chain's CDR3 is CACSPIDGEQFF. The CDR3 DNA is TGTGCCTGCTCACCGATTGACGGTGAGCAGTTCTTC.

The count of this clone is one. The chain combines TRBV9 with TRBJ1-4; D gene uncertain. The germline gives CDR1 SGDLS, CDR2 YYNGEE. With 3 bases removed from V and 2 bases from J, the gap between germline ends came to 11 bases. The CDR3 consists of 15 residues. Here the CDR3 reads CASSAGIMTNEKLFF. The CDR3 DNA sequence: TGTGCCAGCAGCGCAGGAATTATGACTAATGAAAAACTGTTTTTT. Together with reference TRBV9 and TRBJ1-4, the CDR3 gives the full variable domain: DSGVTQTPKHLITATGQRVTLRCSPRSGDLSVYWYQQSLDQGLQFLIQYYNGEERAKGNILERFSAQQFPDLHSELNLSSLELGDSALYFCASSAGIMTNEKLFFGSGTQLSVL.

CDR3 in amino acids: CASSPPGQGWAGELFF. The DNA of the CDR3 is TGTGCCAGCAGCCCGCCGGGACAGGGGTGGGCCGGGGAGCTGTTTTTT. The chain employs TRBV7-9 and TRBJ2-2, with 10 bases that match TRBD1. CDR3 length equals 16 residues. Germline V lookup: CDR1 SEHNR, CDR2 FQNEAQ (reference sequence). V lost 5 bases, J lost 6 bases, and 9 bases stayed unmatched.

The chain uses TRBV4-1 and TRBJ1-1; no firm D call. The CDR3 loop spans 15 amino acids. The V and J ends lost 1 base and 0 bases respectively, with 9 bases between them. From germline, CDR1 is MGHRA and CDR2 YSYEKL. The CDR3 bases are TGCGCCAGCAGCCAAGGTCCCGCTCTGAACACTGAAGCTTTCTTT. Translation gives CASSQGPALNTEAFF.

The V gene is TRBV13, the J gene TRBJ1-6, with D uncertain. Germline CDR1 is PRHDT and CDR2 is FYEKMQ (reference sequence). The CDR3 runs 14 residues. The V end lost 5 bases, the J end lost 8 bases, and 13 bases lay between the germline ends. The CDR3 spells CASSPGPGDSPLHF. CDR3 coding DNA: TGTGCCAGCAGCCCCGGGCCTGGGGATTCACCCCTCCACTTT.

V is TRBV4-1 and J is TRBJ2-2; D unclear. Germline V gives CDR1 MGHRA, CDR2 YSYEKL. The germline V and J ends were trimmed by 2 bases and 1 base, with 5 bases remaining between them. This CDR3 has 14 residues. The CDR3 DNA follows: TGCGCCAGCAGCCAATCCCAGAACACCGGGGAGCTGTTTTTT. Residues: CASSQSQNTGELFF.

The genes are TRBV10-2 and TRBJ2-7, with D possibly matching TRBD1 (5 bases). The CDR3 runs 17 residues. V lost 2 bases, J lost 2 bases, and 19 bases lay in between. CDR1 is WSHSY, CDR2 SAAADI, per germline. The CDR3, as DNA: TGCGCCAGCAGTGAGGCCTCCCTGACAGCAACCCCCTACGAGCAGTACTTC. Translated: CASSEASLTATPYEQYF.

V usage is TRBV13 and J usage is TRBJ2-3; the D gene could be TRBD1 or TRBD2 (5 bases each). CDR1 and CDR2 (germline): PRHDT, FYEKMQ (reference sequence). CDR3 length equals 17 residues. The V and J ends lost 5 bases and 2 bases respectively, with 20 bases between them. The CDR3 DNA sequence: TGTGCCAGCAGCGCATCACGGGACGCACGACCCACAGATACGCAGTATTTT. Translating gives CASSASRDARPTDTQYF.

The chain links TRBV19 to TRBJ1-2; no firm D call. Trimming pared 2 bases from V and 6 bases from J, leaving 10 bases between. The CDR3 has 13 amino acids. Germline V gene data show CDR1 as LNHDA and CDR2 as SQIVND (reference sequence). The CDR3 here is CASSIMPYDGYTF. In DNA, the CDR3 is TGTGCCAGTAGTATAATGCCATATGATGGCTACACCTTC.

This clone occurred once. This chain joins TRBV9 and TRBJ1-1; D uncertain. CDR1 and CDR2 from the germline V gene are SGDLS and YYNGEE. This CDR3 region has 13 residues. V was clipped by 4 bases and J by 6 bases, with 13 bases between them. CDR3 bases: TGTGCCAGCAGCCCCATCCCTGGGCCTGAAGCTTTCTTT. It specifies CASSPIPGPEAFF. Combining the CDR3 with reference TRBV9 and TRBJ1-1 gives the whole variable domain DSGVTQTPKHLITATGQRVTLRCSPRSGDLSVYWYQQSLDQGLQFLIQYYNGEERAKGNILERFSAQQFPDLHSELNLSSLELGDSALYFCASSPIPGPEAFFGQGTRLTVV.

The chain combines TRBV6-1 with TRBJ2-7, with 10 bases aligning to TRBD2. Germline CDR1 MNHNS, CDR2 SASEGT. V gave up 4 bases and J gave up 2 bases; unmatched junction bases: 2. The CDR3 runs to 14 residues. The CDR3 here is CASSALAGTYEQYF. The CDR3 DNA is TGTGCCAGCAGTGCACTAGCGGGGACCTACGAGCAGTACTTC.

Comments on this clone: Different DNA sequences within this sample yield the same CDR3. The chain has TRBV27 and TRBJ1-2; the D gene is possibly TRBD1 (6 bases). This CDR3 is 12 amino acids long. Trimming took 8 bases from V and 0 from J, leaving 7 bases between them. Germline CDR1 reads MNHEY; CDR2 reads SMNVEV (reference sequence). This CDR3 is CASGQSNYGYTF. CDR3 nucleotides: TGTGCCAGCGGACAGTCTAACTATGGCTACACCTTC.

This chain joins TRBV6-5 and TRBJ2-7; 8 bases align to TRBD1. Germline CDR1 and CDR2: MNHEY and SVGAGI. CDR3 length: 16 residues. Losses at the gene ends were 4 bases for V and 3 bases for J; bases not matched to a gene: 11. CDR3 residues: CASSSLEFGQGYEQYF. CDR3 coding DNA: TGTGCCAGCAGTTCCCTCGAATTCGGACAGGGCTACGAGCAGTACTTC.

CDR3 region: CASKTAYTEAFF. In nucleotides, the CDR3 is TGTGCCAGCAAGACAGCTTACACTGAAGCTTTCTTT. The gene calls are TRBV6-1 and TRBJ1-1, with TRBD1 as a possible D gene (5 bases). Germline V CDR1 and CDR2: MNHNS, SASEGT. The CDR3 sequence is 12 residues long. V gave up 7 bases and J gave up 3 bases, with 9 bases separating them.

V and J are TRBV7-9 and TRBJ2-1; TRBD2 agrees at 8 bases. From germline, CDR1 is SEHNR and CDR2 FQNEAQ (reference sequence). Germline trimming cut 5 bases from V and 2 bases from J; bases unmatched to any gene: 11. The CDR3 contains 17 residues. CDR3 sequence reads: CASSPFSPGGPYNEQFF. The CDR3 region has the DNA TGTGCCAGCAGCCCCTTTTCCCCGGGGGGGCCCTACAATGAGCAGTTCTTC.

The chain uses TRBV30 and TRBJ2-1; TRBD2 matches at 11 bases. CDR1 is GTSNPN, CDR2 SVGIG, per germline (reference sequence). The CDR3 runs to 18 residues. V lost 0 bases to trimming and J lost 0 bases; unmatched junction nucleotides: 7. CDR3 amino acids: CAWSVGLAGGGSYNEQFF. In DNA, the CDR3 is TGTGCCTGGAGTGTAGGCCTAGCGGGGGGCGGCTCCTACAATGAGCAGTTCTTC.

This chain joins TRBV6-1 and TRBJ2-7; 9 positions agree with TRBD1. Trimming took 6 bases from V and 6 from J; bases not matched to a gene: 6. This CDR3 is built from 13 residues. The germline CDR1 and CDR2 sequences are MNHNS and SASEGT. The CDR3 is CASRTGTGFEQYF. CDR3 in DNA: TGTGCCAGCAGAACCGGGACAGGGTTCGAGCAGTACTTC.

The rearrangement joins TRBV13 to TRBJ2-1; D is undetermined. Germline-derived CDR1 and CDR2 are PRHDT and FYEKMQ (reference sequence). The ends were cut back, 1 base at V and 1 base at J, with 5 bases in the middle. The CDR3 has 14 amino acids. The CDR3 nucleotides read TGTGCCAGCAGCTTAGCTAGGTCCTACAATGAGCAGTTCTTC. Amino acid sequence: CASSLARSYNEQFF. The entire variable domain, with the rest obtained from reference TRBV13 and TRBJ2-1, is as follows: AAGVIQSPRHLIKEKRETATLKCYPIPRHDTVYWYQQGPGQDPQFLISFYEKMQSDKGSIPDRFSAQQFSDYHSELNMSSLELGDSALYFCASSLARSYNEQFFGPGTRLTVL.

The chain carries TRBV7-9 and TRBJ2-7; possibly TRBD1 for D (5 bases). Trimming took 4 bases from V and 4 from J, leaving 20 bases between them. Germline V gives CDR1 SEHNR, CDR2 FQNEAQ (reference sequence). The CDR3 totals 16 residues. CDR3 nucleotide sequence: TGTGCCAGCAGCTCCCCGTCAGGGCAGGGATGGTACGAGCAGTACTTC. As protein: CASSSPSGQGWYEQYF.